Sequencing of this T cell receptor beta chain was carried out in a study of metastatic and nonmetastatic thyroid tumors. The wider study: From malignant and benign thyroid patients, repertoires in blood and in tumor or nodule tissue were compared. Findings and limits, study-wide: Reported TCR beta diversity, measured in blood and tumor, was significantly higher for malignant thyroid tumors than for benign nodules.

The entire patient cohort was treatment-naive prior to thyroid surgery. Germline CDR1 and CDR2: LNHDA and SQIVND (reference sequence). V lost 3 bases, J lost 7 bases, and 4 bases lay in between. The CDR3 spans 11 residues. This clone is medium-sized (0.01 to 0.1%). Its antigen is as yet unknown. TCRdb redid the clone calls on the PCR reads using MiXCR. The data contain about 32,000 clones, 7% to 9% of them singletons. This chain connects TRBV19 to TRBJ2-1; the D is unclear. The sequencing input was blood. The source is a female donor with papillary thyroid cancer or a benign thyroid nodule (not recorded which). Some clones in this sample may be carry-over from other donors' samples. The CDR3 DNA is TGTGCCAGTAGTATCTGGAATGAGCAGTTCTTC. Translation gives CASSIWNEQFF.